The text below deals with one T cell receptor (beta chain). The antigen is undetermined. CDR3 length: 13 residues. J gave up 3 bases and V 8 bases, and 6 bases lay outside the gene matches. Looked up from germline, CDR1 is MNHEY and CDR2 is SMNVEV (reference sequence). The PCR made use of 60 Vbeta and 13 Jbeta primers. The method was immunoSEQ multiplex PCR; TCRdb's version includes in-frame clones alone and lacks a portion of them. The sample has under 200,000 clones, 75% to 85% seen once. This sample was taken from a study of cytomegalovirus exposure and HLA in healthy donors. Overall study findings and caveats: Most CMV-associated TCR beta chains appeared HLA-restricted in a later analysis. Across all donors, roughly uniform sequencing depth was an assumption of the presence/absence analyses. It was reported in a later analysis that an Asian-associated ancestry cluster showed fewer N-insertions than the approximately 690-donor mean.

V and J are TRBV27 and TRBJ2-7, with 8 nucleotides matching TRBD1. The sequence was collected from a woman under 30 in good health and CMV-seronegative. Sequencing input: PBMCs. The CDR3 region is CASSYTGGYEQYF. CDR3 DNA sequence: TGTGCCAGCTCGTATACAGGGGGCTACGAGCAGTACTTC.